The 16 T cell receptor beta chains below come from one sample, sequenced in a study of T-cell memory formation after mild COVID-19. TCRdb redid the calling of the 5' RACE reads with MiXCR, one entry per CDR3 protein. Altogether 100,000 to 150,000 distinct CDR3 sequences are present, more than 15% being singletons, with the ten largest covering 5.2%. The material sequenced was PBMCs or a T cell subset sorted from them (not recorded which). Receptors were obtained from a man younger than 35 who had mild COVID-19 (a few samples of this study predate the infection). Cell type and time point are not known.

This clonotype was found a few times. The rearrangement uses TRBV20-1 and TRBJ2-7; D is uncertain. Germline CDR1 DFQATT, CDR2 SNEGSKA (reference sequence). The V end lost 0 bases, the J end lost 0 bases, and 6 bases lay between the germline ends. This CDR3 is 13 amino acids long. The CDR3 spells CSAREVSSYEQYV. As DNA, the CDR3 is TGCAGTGCTAGAGAGGTGAGCTCCTACGAGCAGTACGTC.

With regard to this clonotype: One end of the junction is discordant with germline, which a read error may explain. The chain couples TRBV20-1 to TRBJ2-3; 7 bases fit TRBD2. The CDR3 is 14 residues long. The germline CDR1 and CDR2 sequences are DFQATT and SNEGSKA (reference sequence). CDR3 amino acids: CSARAGGGGDTKYF. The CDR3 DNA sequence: TGCAGTGCGCGGGCAGGCGGCGGGGGAGATACGAAGTATTTT.

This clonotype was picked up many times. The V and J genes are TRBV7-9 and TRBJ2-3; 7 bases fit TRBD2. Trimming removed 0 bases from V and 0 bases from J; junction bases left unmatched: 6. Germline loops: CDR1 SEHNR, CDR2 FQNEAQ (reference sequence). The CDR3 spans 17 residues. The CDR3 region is CASSLAWASGSTDTQYF. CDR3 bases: TGTGCCAGCAGCTTAGCGTGGGCTAGCGGCAGCACAGATACGCAGTATTTT.

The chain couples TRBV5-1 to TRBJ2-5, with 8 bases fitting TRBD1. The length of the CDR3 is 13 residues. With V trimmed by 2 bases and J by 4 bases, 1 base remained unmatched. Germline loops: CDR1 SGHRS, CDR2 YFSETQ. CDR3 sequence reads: CASSFRGPETQYF. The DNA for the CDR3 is TGCGCCAGCAGCTTCAGGGGGCCAGAGACCCAGTACTTC.

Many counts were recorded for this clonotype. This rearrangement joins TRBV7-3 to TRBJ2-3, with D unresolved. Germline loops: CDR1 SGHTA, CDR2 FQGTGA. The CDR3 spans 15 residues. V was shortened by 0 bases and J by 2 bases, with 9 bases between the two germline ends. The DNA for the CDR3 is TGTGCCAGCAGCTTAACGGGTAGCCACACAGATACGCAGTATTTT. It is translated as CASSLTGSHTDTQYF.

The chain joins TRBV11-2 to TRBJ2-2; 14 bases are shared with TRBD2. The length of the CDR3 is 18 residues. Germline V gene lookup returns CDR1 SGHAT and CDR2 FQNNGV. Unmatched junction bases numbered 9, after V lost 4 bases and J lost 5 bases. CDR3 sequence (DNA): TGTGCCAGCAGCTCCAGACTAGCGGGGGGGCCGCGGACCGGGGAGCTGTTTTTT. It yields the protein CASSSRLAGGPRTGELFF.

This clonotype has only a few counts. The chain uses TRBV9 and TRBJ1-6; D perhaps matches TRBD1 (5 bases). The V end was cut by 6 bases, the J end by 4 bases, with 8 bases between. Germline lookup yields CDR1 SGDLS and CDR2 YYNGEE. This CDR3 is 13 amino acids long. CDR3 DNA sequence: TGTGCCAGCACGTCAGGGTATAATTCACCCCTCCACTTT. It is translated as CASTSGYNSPLHF.

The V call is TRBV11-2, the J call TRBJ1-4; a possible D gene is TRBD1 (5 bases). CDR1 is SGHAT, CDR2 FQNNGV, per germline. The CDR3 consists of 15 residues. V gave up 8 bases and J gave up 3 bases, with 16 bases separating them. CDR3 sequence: CASSRAGRANEKLFF. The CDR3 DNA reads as TGTGCCAGCTCAAGGGCAGGGAGGGCTAATGAAAAACTGTTTTTT.

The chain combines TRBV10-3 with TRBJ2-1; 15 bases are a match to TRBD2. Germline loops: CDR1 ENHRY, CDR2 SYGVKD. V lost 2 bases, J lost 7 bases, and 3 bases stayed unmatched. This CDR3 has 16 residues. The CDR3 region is CAISEGLAGGPNEQFF. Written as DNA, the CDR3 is TGTGCCATCAGTGAGGGACTAGCGGGGGGGCCGAATGAGCAGTTCTTC.

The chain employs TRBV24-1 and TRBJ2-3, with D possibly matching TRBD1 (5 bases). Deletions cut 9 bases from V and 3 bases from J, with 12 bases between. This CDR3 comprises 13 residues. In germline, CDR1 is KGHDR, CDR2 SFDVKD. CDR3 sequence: CATEGVSTDTQYF. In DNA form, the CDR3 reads TGTGCCACCGAAGGGGTTTCGACAGATACGCAGTATTTT.

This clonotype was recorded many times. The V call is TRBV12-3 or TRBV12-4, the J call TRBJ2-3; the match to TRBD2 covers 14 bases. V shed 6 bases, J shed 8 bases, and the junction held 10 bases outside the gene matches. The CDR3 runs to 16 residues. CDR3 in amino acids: CASSSRTSGGRGTQYF. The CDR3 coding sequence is TGTGCCAGCAGCTCCCGGACTAGCGGGGGGCGGGGTACGCAGTATTTT.

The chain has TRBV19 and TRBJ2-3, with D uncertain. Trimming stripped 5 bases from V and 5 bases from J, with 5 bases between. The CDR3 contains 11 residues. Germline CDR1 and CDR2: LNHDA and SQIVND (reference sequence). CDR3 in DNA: TGTGCCAGTAGTCATCGAGATACGCAGTATTTT. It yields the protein CASSHRDTQYF.

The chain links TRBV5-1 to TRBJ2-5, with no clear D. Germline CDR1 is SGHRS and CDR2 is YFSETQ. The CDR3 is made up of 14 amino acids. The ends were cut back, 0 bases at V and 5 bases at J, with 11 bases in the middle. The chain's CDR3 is CASSLEPEGETQYF. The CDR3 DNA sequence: TGCGCCAGCAGCTTGGAACCAGAAGGGGAGACCCAGTACTTC.

CDR3 loop: CASSSGGQAGSYEQYV. The CDR3 DNA sequence: TGTGCCAGCAGTTCAGGAGGACAGGCAGGCTCCTACGAGCAGTACGTC. This sequence joins TRBV27 and TRBJ2-7; 7 bases align to TRBD1. The CDR3 is made up of 16 amino acids. CDR1 and CDR2 (germline): MNHEY, SMNVEV (reference sequence). Germline trimming cut 4 bases from V and 0 bases from J; bases unmatched to any gene: 9.

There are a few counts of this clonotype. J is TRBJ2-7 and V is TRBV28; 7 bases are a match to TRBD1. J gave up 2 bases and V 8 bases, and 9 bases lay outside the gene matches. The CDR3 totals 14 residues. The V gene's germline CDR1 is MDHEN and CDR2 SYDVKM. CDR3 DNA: TGTGCCAGCCTAAACCCGGGACAGCCCTACGAGCAGTACTTC. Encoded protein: CASLNPGQPYEQYF.

The CDR3 sequence: CASSLDQLQPQHF. The CDR3 nucleotides read TGTGCCAGCAGCTTAGACCAACTTCAGCCCCAGCATTTT. The chain joins TRBV11-2 to TRBJ1-5, with unresolved D. This CDR3 is built from 13 residues. Trimming stripped 0 bases from V and 6 bases from J, with 6 bases between. Germline CDR1 and CDR2: SGHAT and FQNNGV.